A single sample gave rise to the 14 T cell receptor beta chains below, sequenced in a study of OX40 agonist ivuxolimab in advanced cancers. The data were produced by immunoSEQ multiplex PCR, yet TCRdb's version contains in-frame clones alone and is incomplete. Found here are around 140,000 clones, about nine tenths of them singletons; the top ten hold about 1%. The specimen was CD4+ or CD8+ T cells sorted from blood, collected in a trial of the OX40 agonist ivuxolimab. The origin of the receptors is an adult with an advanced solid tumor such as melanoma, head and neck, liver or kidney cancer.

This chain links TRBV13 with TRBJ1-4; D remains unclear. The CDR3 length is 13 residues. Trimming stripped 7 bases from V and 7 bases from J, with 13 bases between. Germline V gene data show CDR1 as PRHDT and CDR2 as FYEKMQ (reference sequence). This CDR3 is CASKTSGGEKLFF. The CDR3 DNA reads TGTGCCAGCAAAACGTCCGGAGGTGAAAAACTGTTTTTT.

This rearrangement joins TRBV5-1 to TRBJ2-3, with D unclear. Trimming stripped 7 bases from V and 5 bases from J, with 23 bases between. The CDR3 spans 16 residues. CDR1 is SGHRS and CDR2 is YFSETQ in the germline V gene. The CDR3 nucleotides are TGCGCCAGCGCGGTTGGAACTCAAGCAGGTGGAGATACGCAGTATTTT. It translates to CASAVGTQAGGDTQYF. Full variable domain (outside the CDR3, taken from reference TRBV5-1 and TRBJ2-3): KAGVTQTPRYLIKTRGQQVTLSCSPISGHRSVSWYQQTPGQGLQFLFEYFSETQRNKGNFPGRFSGRQFSNSRSEMNVSTLELGDSALYLCASAVGTQAGGDTQYFGPGTRLTVL.

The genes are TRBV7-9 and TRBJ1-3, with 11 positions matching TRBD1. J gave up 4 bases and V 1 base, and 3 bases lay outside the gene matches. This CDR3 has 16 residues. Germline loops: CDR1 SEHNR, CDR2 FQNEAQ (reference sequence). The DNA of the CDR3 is TGTGCCAGCAGCTTAGAGGGACAGGGGGACGGAAACACCATATATTTT. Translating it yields CASSLEGQGDGNTIYF.

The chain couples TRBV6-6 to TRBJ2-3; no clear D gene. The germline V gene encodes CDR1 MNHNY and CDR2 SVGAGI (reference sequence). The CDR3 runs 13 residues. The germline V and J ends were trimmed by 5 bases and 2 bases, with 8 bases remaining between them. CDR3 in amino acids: CASSTYPTDTQYF. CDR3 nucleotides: TGTGCCAGCAGTACCTACCCCACAGATACGCAGTATTTT.

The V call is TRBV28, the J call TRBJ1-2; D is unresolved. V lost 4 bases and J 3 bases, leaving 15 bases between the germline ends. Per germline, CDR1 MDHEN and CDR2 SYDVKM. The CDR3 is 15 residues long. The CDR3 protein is CASSSTSPMDYGYTF. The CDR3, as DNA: TGTGCCAGCAGTTCTACCTCCCCGATGGACTATGGCTACACCTTC.

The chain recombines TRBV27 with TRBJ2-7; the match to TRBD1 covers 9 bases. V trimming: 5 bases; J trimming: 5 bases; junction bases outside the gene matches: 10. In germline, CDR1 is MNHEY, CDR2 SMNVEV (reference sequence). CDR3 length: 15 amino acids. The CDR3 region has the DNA TGTGCCAGCAGTCCTCCTAGGACAGGGGCCCACGAGCAGTACTTC. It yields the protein CASSPPRTGAHEQYF.

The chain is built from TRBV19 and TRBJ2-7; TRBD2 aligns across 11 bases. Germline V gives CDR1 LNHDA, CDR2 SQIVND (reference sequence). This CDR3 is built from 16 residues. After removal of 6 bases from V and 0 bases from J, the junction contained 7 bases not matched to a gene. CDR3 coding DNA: TGTGCCAGTAGCGAACTAGCGGGAGCGATCTCCTACGAGCAGTACTTC. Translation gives CASSELAGAISYEQYF.

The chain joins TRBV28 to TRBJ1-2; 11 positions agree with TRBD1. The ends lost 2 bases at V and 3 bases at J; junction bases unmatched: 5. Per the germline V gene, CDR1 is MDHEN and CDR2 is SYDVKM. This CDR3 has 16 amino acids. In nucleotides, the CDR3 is TGTGCCAGCAGTTTACTCGGGACAGGGGGAGACTATGGCTACACCTTC. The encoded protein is CASSLLGTGGDYGYTF.

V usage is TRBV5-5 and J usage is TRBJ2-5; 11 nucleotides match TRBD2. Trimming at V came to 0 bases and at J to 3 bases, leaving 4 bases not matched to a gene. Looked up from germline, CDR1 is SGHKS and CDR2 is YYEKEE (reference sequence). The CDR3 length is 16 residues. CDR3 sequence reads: CASSLALAGGEETQYF. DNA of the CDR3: TGTGCCAGCAGCTTGGCTTTAGCGGGAGGGGAAGAGACCCAGTACTTC.

The CDR3 DNA follows: TGTGCCAGCAGTTACCCAGGGTTCGGGTTCTACGAGCAGTACTTC. Protein sequence: CASSYPGFGFYEQYF. The chain carries TRBV5-5 and TRBJ2-7, with D possibly TRBD1 on 5 matching bases. The V end was cut by 5 bases, the J end by 3 bases, with 18 bases between. The germline V gene encodes CDR1 SGHKS and CDR2 YYEKEE (reference sequence). This CDR3 has 15 amino acids.

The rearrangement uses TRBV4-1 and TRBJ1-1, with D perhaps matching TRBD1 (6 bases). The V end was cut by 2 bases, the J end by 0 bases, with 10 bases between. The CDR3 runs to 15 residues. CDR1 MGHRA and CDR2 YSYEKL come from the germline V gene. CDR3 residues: CASSQPGTLNTEAFF. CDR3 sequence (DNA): TGCGCCAGCAGCCAACCCGGGACACTGAACACTGAAGCTTTCTTT.

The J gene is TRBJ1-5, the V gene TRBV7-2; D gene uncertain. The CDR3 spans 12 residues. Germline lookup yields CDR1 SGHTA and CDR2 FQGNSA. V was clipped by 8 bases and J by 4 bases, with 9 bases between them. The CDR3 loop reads CASAGVNQPQHF. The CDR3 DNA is TGTGCCAGCGCAGGCGTAAATCAGCCCCAGCATTTT. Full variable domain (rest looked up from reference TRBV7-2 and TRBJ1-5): GAGVSQSPSNKVTEKGKDVELRCDPISGHTALYWYRQSLGQGLEFLIYFQGNSAPDKSGLPSDRFSAERTGGSVSTLTIQRTQQEDSAVYLCASAGVNQPQHFGDGTRLSIL.

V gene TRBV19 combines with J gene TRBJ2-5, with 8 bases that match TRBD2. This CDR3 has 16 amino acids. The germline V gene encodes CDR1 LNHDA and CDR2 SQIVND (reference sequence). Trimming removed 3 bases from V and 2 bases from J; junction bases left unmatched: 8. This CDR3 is CASSMTASGLQETQYF. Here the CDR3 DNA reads TGTGCCAGTAGTATGACCGCTAGCGGGCTACAAGAGACCCAGTACTTC.

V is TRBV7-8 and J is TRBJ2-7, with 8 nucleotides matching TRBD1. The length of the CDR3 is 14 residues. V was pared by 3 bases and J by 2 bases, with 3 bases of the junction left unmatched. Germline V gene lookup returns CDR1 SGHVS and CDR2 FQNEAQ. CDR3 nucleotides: TGTGCCAGCAGCTTGGGGACAGGCCCCTACGAGCAGTACTTC. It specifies CASSLGTGPYEQYF. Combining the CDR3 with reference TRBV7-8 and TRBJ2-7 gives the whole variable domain GAGVSQSPRYKVAKRGQDVALRCDPISGHVSLFWYQQALGQGPEFLTYFQNEAQLDKSGLPSDRFFAERPEGSVSTLKIQRTQQEDSAVYLCASSLGTGPYEQYFGPGTRLTVT.